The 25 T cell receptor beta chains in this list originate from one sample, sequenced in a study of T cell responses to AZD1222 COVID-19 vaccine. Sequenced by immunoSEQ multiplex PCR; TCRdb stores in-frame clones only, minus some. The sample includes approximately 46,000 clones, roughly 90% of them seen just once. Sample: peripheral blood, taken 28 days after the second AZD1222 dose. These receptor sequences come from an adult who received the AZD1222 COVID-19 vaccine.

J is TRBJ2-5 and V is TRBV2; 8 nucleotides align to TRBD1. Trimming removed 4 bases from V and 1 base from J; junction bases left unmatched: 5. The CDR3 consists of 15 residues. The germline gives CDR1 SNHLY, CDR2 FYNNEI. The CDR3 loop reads CASSADRGVQETQYF. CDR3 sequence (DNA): TGTGCCAGCAGTGCCGACAGGGGCGTCCAAGAGACCCAGTACTTC.

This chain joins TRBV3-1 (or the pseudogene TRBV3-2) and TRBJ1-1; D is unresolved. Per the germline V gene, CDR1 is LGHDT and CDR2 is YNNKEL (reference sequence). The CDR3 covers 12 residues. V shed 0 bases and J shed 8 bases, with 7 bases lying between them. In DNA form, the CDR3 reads TGTGCCAGCAGCCAAGATGATAGCGAAGCTTTCTTT. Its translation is CASSQDDSEAFF.

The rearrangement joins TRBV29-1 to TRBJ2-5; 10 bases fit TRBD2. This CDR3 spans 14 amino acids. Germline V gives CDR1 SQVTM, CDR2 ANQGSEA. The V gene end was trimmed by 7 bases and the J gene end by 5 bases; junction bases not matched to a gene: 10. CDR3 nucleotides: TGCAGCGGCCGCCTAGCGGGAGTTGGGGAGACCCAGTACTTC. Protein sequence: CSGRLAGVGETQYF. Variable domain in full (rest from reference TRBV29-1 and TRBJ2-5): SAVISQKPSRDICQRGTSLTIQCQVDSQVTMMFWYRQQPGQSLTLIATANQGSEATYESGFVIDKFPISRPNLTFSTLTVSNMSPEDSSIYLCSGRLAGVGETQYFGPGTRLLVL.

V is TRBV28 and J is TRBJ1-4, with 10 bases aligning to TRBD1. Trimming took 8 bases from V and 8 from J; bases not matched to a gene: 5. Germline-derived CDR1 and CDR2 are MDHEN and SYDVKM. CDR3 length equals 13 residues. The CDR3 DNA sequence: TGTGCCAGCCAGGGACAGGGGCTAGAAAAACTGTTTTTT. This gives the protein CASQGQGLEKLFF.

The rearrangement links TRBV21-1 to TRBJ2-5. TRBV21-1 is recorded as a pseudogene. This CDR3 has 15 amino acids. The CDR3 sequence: CASSKEGGLGETQYF. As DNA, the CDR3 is TGTGCCAGCAGCAAAGAGGGGGGTCTAGGGGAGACCCAGTACTTC.

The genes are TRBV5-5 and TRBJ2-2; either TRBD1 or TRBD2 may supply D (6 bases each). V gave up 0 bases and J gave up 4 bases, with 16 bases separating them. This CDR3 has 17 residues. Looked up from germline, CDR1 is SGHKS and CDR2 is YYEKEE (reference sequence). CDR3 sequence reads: CASSLGGRGPTTGELFF. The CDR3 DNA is TGTGCCAGCAGCTTGGGGGGGCGGGGACCGACCACCGGGGAGCTGTTTTTT.

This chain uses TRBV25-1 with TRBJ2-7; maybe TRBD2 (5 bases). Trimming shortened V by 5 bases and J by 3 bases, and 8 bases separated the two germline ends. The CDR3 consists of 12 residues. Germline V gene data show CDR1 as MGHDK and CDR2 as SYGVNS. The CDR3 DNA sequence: TGTGCCAGCAGTACTAGGAACTACGAGCAGTACTTC. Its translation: CASSTRNYEQYF.

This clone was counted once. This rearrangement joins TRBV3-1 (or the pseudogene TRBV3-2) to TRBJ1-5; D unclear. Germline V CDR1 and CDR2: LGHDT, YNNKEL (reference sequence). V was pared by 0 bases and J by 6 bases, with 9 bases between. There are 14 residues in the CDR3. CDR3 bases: TGTGCCAGCAGCCAAGATCCGCGGACTCAGCCCCAGCATTTT. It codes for CASSQDPRTQPQHF.

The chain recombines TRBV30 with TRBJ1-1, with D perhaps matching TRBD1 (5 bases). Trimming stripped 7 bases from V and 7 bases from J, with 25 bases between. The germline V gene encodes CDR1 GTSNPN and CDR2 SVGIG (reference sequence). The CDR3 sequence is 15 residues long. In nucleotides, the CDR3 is TGTGCCTACACACAACCTCGGGGAGGGGTGGGTGAAGCTTTCTTT. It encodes CAYTQPRGGVGEAFF. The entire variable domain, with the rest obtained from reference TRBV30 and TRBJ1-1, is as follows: SQTIHQWPATLVQPVGSPLSLECTVEGTSNPNLYWYRQAAGRGLQLLFYSVGIGQISSEVPQNLSASRPQDRQFILSSKKLLLSDSGFYLCAYTQPRGGVGEAFFGQGTRLTVV.

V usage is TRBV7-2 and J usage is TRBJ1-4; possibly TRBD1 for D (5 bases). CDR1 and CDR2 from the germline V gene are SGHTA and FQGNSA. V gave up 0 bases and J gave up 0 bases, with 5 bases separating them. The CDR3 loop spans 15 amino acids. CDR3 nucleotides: TGTGCCAGCAGCTTAGCAGGGGCAACTAATGAAAAACTGTTTTTT. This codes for CASSLAGATNEKLFF.

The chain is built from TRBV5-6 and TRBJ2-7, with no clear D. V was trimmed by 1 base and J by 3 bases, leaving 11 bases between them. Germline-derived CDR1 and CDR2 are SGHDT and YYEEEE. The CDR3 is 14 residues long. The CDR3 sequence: CASSLRNSHYEQYF. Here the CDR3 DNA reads TGTGCCAGCAGCTTGAGGAATTCCCACTACGAGCAGTACTTC.

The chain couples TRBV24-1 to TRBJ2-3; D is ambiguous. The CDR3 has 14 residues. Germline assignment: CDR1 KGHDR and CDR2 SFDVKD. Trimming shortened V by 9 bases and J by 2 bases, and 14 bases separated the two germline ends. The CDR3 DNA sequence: TGTGCCACCCAGGCACGCTTAAACACAGATACGCAGTATTTT. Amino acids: CATQARLNTDTQYF.

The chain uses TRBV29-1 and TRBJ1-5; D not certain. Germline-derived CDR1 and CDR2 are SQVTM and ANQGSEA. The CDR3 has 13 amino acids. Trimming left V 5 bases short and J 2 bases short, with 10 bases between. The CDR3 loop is CSVKAGGNQPQHF. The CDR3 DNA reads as TGCAGCGTTAAAGCCGGTGGCAATCAGCCCCAGCATTTT.

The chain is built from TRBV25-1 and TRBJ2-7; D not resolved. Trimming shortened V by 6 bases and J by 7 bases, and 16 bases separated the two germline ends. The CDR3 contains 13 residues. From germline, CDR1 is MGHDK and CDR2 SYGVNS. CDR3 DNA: TGTGCCAGCAGGCCATCGGCCGTTTGGGAGCAGTACTTC. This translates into CASRPSAVWEQYF.

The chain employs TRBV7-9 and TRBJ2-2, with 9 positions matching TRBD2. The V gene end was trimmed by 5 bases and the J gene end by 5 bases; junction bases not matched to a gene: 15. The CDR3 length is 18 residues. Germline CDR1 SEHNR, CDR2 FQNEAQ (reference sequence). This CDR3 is CASSKGLATLGRTGELFF. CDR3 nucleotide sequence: TGTGCCAGCAGCAAAGGACTAGCGACATTGGGGCGGACCGGGGAGCTGTTTTTT.

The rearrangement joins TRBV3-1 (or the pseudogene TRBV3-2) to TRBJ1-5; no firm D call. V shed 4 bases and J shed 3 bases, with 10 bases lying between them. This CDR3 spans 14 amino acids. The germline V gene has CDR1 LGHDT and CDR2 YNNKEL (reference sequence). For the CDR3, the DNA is TGTGCCAGCAGCCGTGACGGCTTCAATCAGCCCCAGCATTTT. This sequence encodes CASSRDGFNQPQHF.

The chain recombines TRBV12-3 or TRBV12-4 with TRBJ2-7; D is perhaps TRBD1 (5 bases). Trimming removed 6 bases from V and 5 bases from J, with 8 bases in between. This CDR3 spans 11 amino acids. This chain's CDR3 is CASSRADEQYF. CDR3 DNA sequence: TGTGCCAGCAGCAGGGCGGACGAGCAGTACTTC.

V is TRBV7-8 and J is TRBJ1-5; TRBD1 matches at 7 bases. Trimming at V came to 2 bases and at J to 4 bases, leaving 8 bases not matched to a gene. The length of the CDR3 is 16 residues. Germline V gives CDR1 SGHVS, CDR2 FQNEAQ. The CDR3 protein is CASSLRAGTVNQPQHF. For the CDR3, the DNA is TGTGCCAGCAGCTTAAGGGCCGGGACAGTTAATCAGCCCCAGCATTTT.

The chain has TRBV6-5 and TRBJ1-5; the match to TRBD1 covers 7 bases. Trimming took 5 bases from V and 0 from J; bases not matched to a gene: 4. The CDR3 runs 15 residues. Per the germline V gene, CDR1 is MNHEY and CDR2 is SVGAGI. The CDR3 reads CASSPGQFSNQPQHF. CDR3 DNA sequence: TGTGCCAGCAGTCCGGGACAGTTTAGCAATCAGCCCCAGCATTTT.

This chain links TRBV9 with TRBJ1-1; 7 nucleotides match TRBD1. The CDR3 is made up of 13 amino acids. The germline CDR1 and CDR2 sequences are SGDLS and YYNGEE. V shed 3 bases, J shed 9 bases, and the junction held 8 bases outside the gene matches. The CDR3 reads CASSATLDRKAFF. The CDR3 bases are TGTGCCAGCAGCGCCACCTTGGACAGGAAAGCTTTCTTT.

The DNA of the CDR3 is TGTGCCAGCAGTTTACGACCGGCTATCTCTGGAAACACCATATATTTT. Protein sequence: CASSLRPAISGNTIYF. V is TRBV27 and J is TRBJ1-3, with unresolved D. From germline, CDR1 is MNHEY and CDR2 SMNVEV (reference sequence). CDR3 length: 16 residues. The V end was cut by 2 bases, the J end by 0 bases, with 11 bases between.

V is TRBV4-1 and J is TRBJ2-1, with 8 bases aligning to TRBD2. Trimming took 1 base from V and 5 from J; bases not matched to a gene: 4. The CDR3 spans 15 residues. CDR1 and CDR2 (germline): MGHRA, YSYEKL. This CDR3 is CASSQVGTRDNEQFF. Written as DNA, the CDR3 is TGCGCCAGCAGCCAAGTCGGGACTAGGGACAATGAGCAGTTCTTC.

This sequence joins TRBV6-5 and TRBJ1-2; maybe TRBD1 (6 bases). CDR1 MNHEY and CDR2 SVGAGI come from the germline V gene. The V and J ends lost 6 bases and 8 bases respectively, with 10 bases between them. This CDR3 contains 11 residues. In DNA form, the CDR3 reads TGTGCCAGCAGCAACAGGGTCGGCTACACCTTC. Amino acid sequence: CASSNRVGYTF.

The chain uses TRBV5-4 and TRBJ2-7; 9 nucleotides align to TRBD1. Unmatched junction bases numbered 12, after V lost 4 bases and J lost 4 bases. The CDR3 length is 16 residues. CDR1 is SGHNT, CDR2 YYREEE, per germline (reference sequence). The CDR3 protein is CASSHGLSGQGYEQYF. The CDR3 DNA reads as TGTGCCAGCAGCCACGGCTTAAGCGGACAGGGGTACGAGCAGTACTTC.

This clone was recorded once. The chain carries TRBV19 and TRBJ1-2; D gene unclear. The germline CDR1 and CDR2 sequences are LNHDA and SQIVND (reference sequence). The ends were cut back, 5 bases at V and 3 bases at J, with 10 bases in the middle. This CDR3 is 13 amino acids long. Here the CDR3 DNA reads TGTGCCAGTAGTCGGGTGTACTACTATGGCTACACCTTC. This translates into CASSRVYYYGYTF.